This entry features one TCR beta chain sequence. Study processing details: By means of reference gene primer amplification, nucleated cell counts were estimated. Method: immunoSEQ multiplex PCR; TCRdb's copy keeps in-frame clones and lacks some. That table supplies the V and J calls and clone size; D and trimming were determined from the DNA. The sample shows around 60,000 clones, around 90% of them seen only once. These data belong to a study of blood T cell repertoires in COVID-19. Study information: The United States, Italy and Spain supplied acute and convalescent COVID-19 samples.

The TCR originated in a man in his fifties or sixties with active COVID-19. The sample comprised peripheral blood.

CDR3 bases: TGTGCCAGCAGACTTAACTCTGGAAACACCATATATTTT. This sequence encodes CASRLNSGNTIYF. The chain carries TRBV27 and TRBJ1-3; D is unresolved. The CDR3 totals 13 residues. Trimming removed 6 bases from V and 0 bases from J, with 6 bases in between. The germline gives CDR1 MNHEY, CDR2 SMNVEV (reference sequence).